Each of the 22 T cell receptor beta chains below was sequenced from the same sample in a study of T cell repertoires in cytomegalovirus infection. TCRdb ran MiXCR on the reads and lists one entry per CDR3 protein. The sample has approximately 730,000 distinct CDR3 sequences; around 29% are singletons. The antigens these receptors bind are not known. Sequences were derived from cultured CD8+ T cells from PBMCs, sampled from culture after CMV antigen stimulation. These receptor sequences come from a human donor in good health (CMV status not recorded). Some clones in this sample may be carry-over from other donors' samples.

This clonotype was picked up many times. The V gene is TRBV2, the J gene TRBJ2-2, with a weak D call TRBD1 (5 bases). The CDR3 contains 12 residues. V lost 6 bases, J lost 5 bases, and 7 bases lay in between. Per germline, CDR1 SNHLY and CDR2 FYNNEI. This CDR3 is CASRAGTGELFF. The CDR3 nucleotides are TGTGCCAGCAGAGCAGGGACCGGGGAGCTGTTTTTT.

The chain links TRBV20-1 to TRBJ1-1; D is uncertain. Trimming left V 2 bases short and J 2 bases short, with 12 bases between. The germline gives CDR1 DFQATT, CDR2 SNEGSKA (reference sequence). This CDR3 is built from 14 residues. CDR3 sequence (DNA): TGCAGTGCTAGATCCGCTCAGATCAACACTGAAGCTTTCTTT. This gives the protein CSARSAQINTEAFF.

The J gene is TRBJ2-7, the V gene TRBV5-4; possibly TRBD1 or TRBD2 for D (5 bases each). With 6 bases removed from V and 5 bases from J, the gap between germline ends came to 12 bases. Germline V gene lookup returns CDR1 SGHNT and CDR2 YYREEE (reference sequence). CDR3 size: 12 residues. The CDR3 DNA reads TGTGCCAGCAACACGAGGGGAGACGAGCAGTACTTC. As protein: CASNTRGDEQYF.

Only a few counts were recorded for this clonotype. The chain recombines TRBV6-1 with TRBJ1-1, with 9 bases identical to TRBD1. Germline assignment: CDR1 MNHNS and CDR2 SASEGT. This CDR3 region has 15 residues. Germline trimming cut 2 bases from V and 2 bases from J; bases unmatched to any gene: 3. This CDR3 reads CASSELDRGNTEAFF. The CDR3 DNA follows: TGTGCCAGCAGTGAACTGGACAGGGGAAACACTGAAGCTTTCTTT.

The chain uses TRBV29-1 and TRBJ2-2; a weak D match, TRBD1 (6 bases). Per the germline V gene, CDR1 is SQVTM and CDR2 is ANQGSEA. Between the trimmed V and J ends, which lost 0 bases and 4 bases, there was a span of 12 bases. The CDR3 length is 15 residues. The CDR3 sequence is CSVEEEGHFTGELFF. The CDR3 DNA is TGCAGCGTTGAAGAAGAGGGACACTTCACCGGGGAGCTGTTTTTT.

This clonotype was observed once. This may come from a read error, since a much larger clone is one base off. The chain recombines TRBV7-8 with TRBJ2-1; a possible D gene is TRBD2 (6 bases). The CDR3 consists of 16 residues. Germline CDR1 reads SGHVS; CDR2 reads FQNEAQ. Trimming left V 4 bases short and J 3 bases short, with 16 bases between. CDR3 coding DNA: TGTGCCAGCAGCTACCACGACGGGGGATACTACAATGAGCAGTTCTTC. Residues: CASSYHDGGYYNEQFF.

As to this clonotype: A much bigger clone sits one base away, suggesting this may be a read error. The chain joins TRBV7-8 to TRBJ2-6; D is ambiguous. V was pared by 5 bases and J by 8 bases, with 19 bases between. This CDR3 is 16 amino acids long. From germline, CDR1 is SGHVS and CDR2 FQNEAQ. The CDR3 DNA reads TGTGCCAGCAGCCTATCCTATGGGATTAGGACCAACGTCCTGACTTTC. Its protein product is CASSLSYGIRTNVLTF.

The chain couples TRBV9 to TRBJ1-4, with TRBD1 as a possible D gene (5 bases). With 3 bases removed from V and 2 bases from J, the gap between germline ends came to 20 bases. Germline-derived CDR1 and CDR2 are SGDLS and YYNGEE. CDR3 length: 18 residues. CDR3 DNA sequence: TGTGCCAGCAGCGCTCCCTCGGGCGGGGCCACGACTAATGAAAAACTGTTTTTT. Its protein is CASSAPSGGATTNEKLFF.

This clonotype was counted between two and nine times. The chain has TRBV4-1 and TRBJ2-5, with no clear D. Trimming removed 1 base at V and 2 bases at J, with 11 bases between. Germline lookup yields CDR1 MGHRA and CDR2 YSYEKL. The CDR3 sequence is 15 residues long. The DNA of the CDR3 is TGCGCCAGCAGCCAAGTTCTGTCATCTCAAGAGACCCAGTACTTC. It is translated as CASSQVLSSQETQYF.

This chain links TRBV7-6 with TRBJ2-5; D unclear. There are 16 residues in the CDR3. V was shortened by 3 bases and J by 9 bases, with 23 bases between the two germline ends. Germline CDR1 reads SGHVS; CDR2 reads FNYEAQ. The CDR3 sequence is CASSFDFGVPSGAQYF. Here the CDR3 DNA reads TGTGCCAGCAGCTTTGATTTTGGGGTCCCAAGTGGGGCCCAGTACTTC.

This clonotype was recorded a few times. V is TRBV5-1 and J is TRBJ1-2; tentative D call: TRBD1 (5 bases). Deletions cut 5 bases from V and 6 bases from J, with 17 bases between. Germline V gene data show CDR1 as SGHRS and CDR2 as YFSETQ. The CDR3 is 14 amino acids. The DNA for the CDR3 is TGCGCCAGCAGTATGGGGGGGGATCCCCATGGCTACACCTTC. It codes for CASSMGGDPHGYTF.

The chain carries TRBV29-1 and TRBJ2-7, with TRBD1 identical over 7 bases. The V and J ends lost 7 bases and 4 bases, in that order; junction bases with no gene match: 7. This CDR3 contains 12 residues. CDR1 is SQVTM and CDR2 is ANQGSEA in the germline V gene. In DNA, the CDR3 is TGCAGCGCACAGGGGTCGGTATACGAGCAGTACTTC. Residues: CSAQGSVYEQYF.

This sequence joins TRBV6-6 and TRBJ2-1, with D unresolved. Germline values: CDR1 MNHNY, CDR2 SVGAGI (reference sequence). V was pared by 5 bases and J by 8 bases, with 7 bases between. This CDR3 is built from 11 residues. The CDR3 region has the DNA TGTGCCAGCAGTCCAGACGATGAGCAGTTCTTC. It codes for CASSPDDEQFF.

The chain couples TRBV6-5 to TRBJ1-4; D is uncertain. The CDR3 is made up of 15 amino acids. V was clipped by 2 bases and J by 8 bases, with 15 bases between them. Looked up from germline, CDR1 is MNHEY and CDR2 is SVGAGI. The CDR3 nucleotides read TGTGCCAGCAGTTACCTATTCGACACTAGCGAAAAACTGTTTTTT. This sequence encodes CASSYLFDTSEKLFF.

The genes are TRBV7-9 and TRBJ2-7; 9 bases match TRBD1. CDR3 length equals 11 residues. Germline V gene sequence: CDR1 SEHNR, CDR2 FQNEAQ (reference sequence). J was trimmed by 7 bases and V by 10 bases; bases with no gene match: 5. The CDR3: CATRDRVEQYF. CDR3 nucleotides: TGTGCCACCCGGGACAGGGTTGAGCAGTACTTC.

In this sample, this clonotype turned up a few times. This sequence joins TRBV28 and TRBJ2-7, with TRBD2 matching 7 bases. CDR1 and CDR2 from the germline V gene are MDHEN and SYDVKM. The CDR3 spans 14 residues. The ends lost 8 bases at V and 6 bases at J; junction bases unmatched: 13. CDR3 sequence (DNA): TGTGCCAGCGGATACCGGGGACTACTCTCCGAGCAGTACGTC. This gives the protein CASGYRGLLSEQYV.

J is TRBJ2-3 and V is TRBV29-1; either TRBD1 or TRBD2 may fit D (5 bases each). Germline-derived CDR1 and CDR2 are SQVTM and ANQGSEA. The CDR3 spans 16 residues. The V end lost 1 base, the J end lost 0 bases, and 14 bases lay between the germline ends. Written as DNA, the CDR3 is TGCAGCGTTGAAGGGGGCTTCGGGGTTAGCACAGATACGCAGTATTTT. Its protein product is CSVEGGFGVSTDTQYF.

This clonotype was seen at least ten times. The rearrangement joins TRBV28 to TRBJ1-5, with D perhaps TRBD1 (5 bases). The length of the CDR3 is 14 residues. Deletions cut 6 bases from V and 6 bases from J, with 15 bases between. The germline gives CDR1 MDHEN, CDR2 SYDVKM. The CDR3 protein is CASRGTSVSQPQHF. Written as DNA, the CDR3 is TGTGCCAGCAGGGGGACCAGCGTTAGTCAGCCCCAGCATTTT.

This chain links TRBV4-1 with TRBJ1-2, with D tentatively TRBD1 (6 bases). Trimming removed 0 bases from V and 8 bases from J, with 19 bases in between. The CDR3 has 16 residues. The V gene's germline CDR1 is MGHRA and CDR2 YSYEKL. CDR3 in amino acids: CASSQDSGTPFVGYTF. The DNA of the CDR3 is TGCGCCAGCAGCCAAGACTCCGGGACACCGTTTGTGGGCTACACCTTC.

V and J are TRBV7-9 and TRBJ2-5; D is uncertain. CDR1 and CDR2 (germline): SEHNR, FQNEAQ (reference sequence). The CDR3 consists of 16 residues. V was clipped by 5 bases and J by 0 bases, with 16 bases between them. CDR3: CASSLTGLQYQETQYF. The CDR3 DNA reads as TGTGCCAGCAGCCTGACGGGCCTCCAATACCAAGAGACCCAGTACTTC.

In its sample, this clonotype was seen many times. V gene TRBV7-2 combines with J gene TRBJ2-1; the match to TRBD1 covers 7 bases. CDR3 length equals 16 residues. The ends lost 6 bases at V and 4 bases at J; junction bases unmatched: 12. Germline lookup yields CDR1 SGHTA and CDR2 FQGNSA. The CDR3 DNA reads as TGTGCCAGCAGTCGGCTCGGGACAGAGTTTTACAATGAGCAGTTCTTC. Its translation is CASSRLGTEFYNEQFF. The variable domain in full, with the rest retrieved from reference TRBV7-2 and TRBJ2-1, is GAGVSQSPSNKVTEKGKDVELRCDPISGHTALYWYRQSLGQGLEFLIYFQGNSAPDKSGLPSDRFSAERTGGSVSTLTIQRTQQEDSAVYLCASSRLGTEFYNEQFFGPGTRLTVL.

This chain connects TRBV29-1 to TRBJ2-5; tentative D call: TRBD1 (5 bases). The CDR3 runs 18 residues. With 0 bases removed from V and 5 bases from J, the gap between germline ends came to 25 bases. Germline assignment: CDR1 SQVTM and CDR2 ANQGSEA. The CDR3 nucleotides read TGCAGCGTTGAAGATCCGGATGAGGACATTCCTCTCGGGGAGACCCAGTACTTC. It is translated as CSVEDPDEDIPLGETQYF.